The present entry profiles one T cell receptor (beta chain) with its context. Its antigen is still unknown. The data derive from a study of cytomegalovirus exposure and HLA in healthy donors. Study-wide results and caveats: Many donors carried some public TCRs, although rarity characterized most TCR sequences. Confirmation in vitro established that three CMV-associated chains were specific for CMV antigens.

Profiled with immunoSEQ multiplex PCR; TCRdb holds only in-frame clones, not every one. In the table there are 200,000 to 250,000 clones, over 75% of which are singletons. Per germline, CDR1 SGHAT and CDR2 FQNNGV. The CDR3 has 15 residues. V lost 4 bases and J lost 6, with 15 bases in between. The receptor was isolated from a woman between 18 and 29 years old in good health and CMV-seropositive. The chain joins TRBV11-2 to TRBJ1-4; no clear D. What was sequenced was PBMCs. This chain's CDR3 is CASSSRGGLHEKLFF. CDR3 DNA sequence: TGTGCCAGCAGCTCCCGGGGAGGGTTACATGAAAAACTGTTTTTT.